One TCR beta chain is described in this entry. The antigen remains undetermined. Using constant-segment primers, 5'RACE produced TCR alpha and TCR beta cDNA libraries carrying sample barcodes and UMIs. TCRdb re-analysed the 5' RACE reads in MiXCR, keeping a single row per CDR3 protein. The repertoire holds about 290,000 distinct CDR3 sequences, less than 20% seen once, with about a fifth in the top ten. The sample originates from a study of T-cell memory formation after mild COVID-19. In the study overall: Clusters were largely donor specific. Points from the study as a whole: In pre-infection memory, a portion of responding clones appeared, which suggested that cross-reactive memory joined.

Looked up from germline, CDR1 is DFQATT and CDR2 is SNEGSKA (reference sequence). This CDR3 has 15 residues. Trimming cost V 3 bases and J 10 bases, with 19 bases left between them. This clonotype was sampled from a man aged 18-30 years who had mild COVID-19 (a few samples of this study predate the infection). Cell type and time point are not known. The chain couples TRBV20-1 to TRBJ1-6; maybe TRBD1 (5 bases). Sequenced sample: PBMCs or a T cell subset sorted from them (not recorded which). The CDR3 bases are TGCAGTGCTAGGGGGTTGGGGGACCGTTCATCACCCCTCCACTTT. The encoded protein is CSARGLGDRSSPLHF.